This T cell receptor beta chain was sequenced in a study of blood T cell repertoires in COVID-19 (dated by TCRdb to about 2020). About the investigation overall: Samples from collaborators originated in the United States, Italy and Spain and spanned both the acute and convalescent phases of COVID-19. Where available, HLA class I and class II types were obtained from metadata supplied by the sample provider rather than from assay-based typing. The material from the prospective study consisted of cDNA or gDNA derived from T cells, B-cell-depleted T cells, or PBMCs. Deeply sampled blood TCRbeta repertoires from subjects exposed to, actively infected with, or recovered from COVID-19 were included in the dataset. The repertoires were released in a freely available public database intended as a resource for research on the immune response to SARS-CoV-2. The samples were drawn from the first 160 participants of the ongoing ImmuneRACE study and from about 1,200 subjects provided by 6 global collaborators. The sample metadata nearly always contained a de-identified subject ID, COVID-19 status, age in years and sex.

V is pruned by 4 bases and J by 5 bases, leaving 3 bases of the junction without a gene match. The germline V gene encodes CDR1 SGHKS and CDR2 YYEKEE (reference sequence). From cysteine to phenylalanine, the CDR3 is 13 amino acids long. CDR3 DNA is the only sequence kept; it has 39 bases, read in frame from the first base. Points on this clone: No cognate antigen has been identified for it. Base qualities are not recorded, but no much larger clone differs from it by a single base.

Whole blood was collected in K2EDTA tubes by collaborating institutions according to the institutions' own protocols. For TCRbeta analysis, collaborator samples were shipped as frozen whole blood, as isolated PBMCs, or as DNA extracted from either sample type. TCRbeta CDR3 regions were amplified from genomic DNA using the immunoSEQ Assay, a bias-controlled multiplex PCR. The published analysis was carried out like this. Within the assay, amplification of reference gene primers was used to estimate how many nucleated cells each sample contained. To quantify the absolute abundance of each unique TCRbeta CDR3 rearrangement, sequence reads were collapsed and filtered. For each sample, productive Simpson clonality was calculated as the square root of Simpson's diversity index across productive rearrangements. Drawn from immuneACCESS, this table holds only the in-frame rearrangements with V and J called that TCRdb kept. Clones are partly lost; checked studies trace under half to an unresolved V gene and leave the rest unexplained. Clone size and V and J calls were adopted from that table, with D and trimming inferred from the DNA. Here the sample has more than 95,000 clones; around 86% occur a single time. Roughly 15% of the sample comes from the top ten.

General study outcomes and caveats: Clinical and demographic metadata were provided uncurated, with the amount varying by source and participant.

This TCR was recovered from a man aged 45-60 years with acute or convalescent COVID-19. The specimen sequenced was peripheral blood. The sequence links TRBV5-5 to TRBJ2-7, and 10 bases in between align with TRBD1. The DNA is as follows: TGTGCCAGCAGCGGGGACAGGGGCCACGAGCAGTACTTC. It encodes CASSGDRGHEQYF.